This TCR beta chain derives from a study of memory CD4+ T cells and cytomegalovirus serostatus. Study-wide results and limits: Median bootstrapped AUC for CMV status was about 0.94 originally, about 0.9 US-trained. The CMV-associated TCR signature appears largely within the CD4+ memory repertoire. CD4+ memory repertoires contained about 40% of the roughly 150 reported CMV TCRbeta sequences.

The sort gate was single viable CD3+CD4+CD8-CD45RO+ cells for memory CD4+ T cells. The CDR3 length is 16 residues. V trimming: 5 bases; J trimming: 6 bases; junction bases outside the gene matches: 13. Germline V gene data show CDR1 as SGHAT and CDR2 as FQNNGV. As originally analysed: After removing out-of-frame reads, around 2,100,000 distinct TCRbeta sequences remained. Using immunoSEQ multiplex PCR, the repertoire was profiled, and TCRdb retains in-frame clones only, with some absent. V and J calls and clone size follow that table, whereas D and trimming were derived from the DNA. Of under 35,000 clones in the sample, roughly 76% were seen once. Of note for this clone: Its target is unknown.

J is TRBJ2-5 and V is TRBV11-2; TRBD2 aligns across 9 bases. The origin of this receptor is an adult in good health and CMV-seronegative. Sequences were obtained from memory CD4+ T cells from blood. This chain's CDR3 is CASSRPGGGAWKTQYF. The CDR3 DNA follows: TGTGCCAGCAGCCGACCGGGCGGGGGGGCCTGGAAGACCCAGTACTTC.